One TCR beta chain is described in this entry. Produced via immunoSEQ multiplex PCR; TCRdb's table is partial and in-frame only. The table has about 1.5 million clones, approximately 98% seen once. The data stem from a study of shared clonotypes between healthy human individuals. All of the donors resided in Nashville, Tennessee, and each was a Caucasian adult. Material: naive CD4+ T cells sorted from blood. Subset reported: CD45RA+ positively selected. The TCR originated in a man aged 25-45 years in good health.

The CDR3 sequence: CASSRDSTGIETQYF. DNA for the CDR3: TGTGCCAGCAGTCGCGATTCGACAGGGATAGAGACCCAGTACTTC. The gene calls are TRBV2 and TRBJ2-5, with 7 bases that match TRBD1. V was pared by 5 bases and J by 4 bases, with 10 bases of the junction left unmatched. CDR1 and CDR2 (germline): SNHLY, FYNNEI. This CDR3 is 15 amino acids long.